This T cell receptor (beta chain) came from a study of STAT5B mutations in CD4+ large granular lymphocyte leukemia. The junction had 12 bases not matched to a gene; V was cut back by 3 bases and J by 4 bases. The CDR3 totals 15 residues. Germline lookup yields CDR1 SQVTM and CDR2 ANQGSEA. Measured with immunoSEQ multiplex PCR; TCRdb has only the in-frame clones, and not every one. Here the sample spans about 30,000 clones, over 60% being singletons. V gene TRBV29-1 combines with J gene TRBJ2-7, with 7 nucleotides matching TRBD2. The receptor was derived from a human donor in good health. Sequencing was performed on CD4+ T cells from blood buffy coats. Here the CDR3 reads CSVEGGFGRTYEQYF. The CDR3 region has the DNA TGCAGCGTTGAGGGGGGGTTCGGGAGAACATACGAGCAGTACTTC.